This TCR beta chain was profiled in a study of blood T cell repertoires in COVID-19. On the study more broadly: Samples of COVID-19 (acute and convalescent) were obtained from the United States, Italy and Spain.

The CDR3 is made up of 14 amino acids. Trimming removed 5 bases from V and 6 bases from J, with 14 bases in between. Germline CDR1 reads MNHEY; CDR2 reads SVGAGI. Some clones are missing from TCRdb's copy, which holds only in-frame ones; the method was immunoSEQ multiplex PCR. The data hold a few hundred thousand clones, with about 80% observed a single time. This sequence was found in a man aged 30 to 45 who had recovered from COVID-19. V is TRBV6-5 and J is TRBJ2-4; D remains unclear. Sequenced: peripheral blood. The CDR3 spells CASSNQGRGNIQYF. The DNA for the CDR3 is TGTGCCAGCAGTAATCAAGGCCGCGGAAACATTCAGTACTTC.